These 24 T cell receptor beta chains were sequenced from one sample in a study of shared clonotypes between healthy human individuals. The naive CD8 fraction comprised CD45RO-negative cells positively selected for CCR7 and excluded terminally differentiated effector memory CD45RA+ cells. The repertoire was sequenced with immunoSEQ multiplex PCR; TCRdb's copy has only in-frame clones and lacks some. The repertoire has around 1.9 million clones, around 93% of them found once; the top ten carry roughly 1.7%. The specimen was naive CD8+ T cells from PBMCs. All receptors derive from a man aged 18 to 29 in good health. Some clones in this sample may be carry-over from other donors' samples.

The V and J genes are TRBV19 and TRBJ1-5, with D possibly matching TRBD1 (6 bases). V shed 7 bases and J shed 5 bases, with 18 bases lying between them. Germline V gene data show CDR1 as LNHDA and CDR2 as SQIVND (reference sequence). The length of the CDR3 is 15 residues. CDR3 bases: TGTGCCAGTACTAACAGGGCTCAGACCGATCAGCCCCAGCATTTT. Protein product: CASTNRAQTDQPQHF.

V is TRBV11-2 and J is TRBJ1-1; D gene unclear. The length of the CDR3 is 14 residues. Germline V gene sequence: CDR1 SGHAT, CDR2 FQNNGV. Trimming removed 2 bases from V and 1 base from J, with 8 bases in between. This chain's CDR3 is CASSLYKENTEAFF. CDR3 nucleotides: TGTGCCAGCAGCTTATACAAAGAGAACACTGAAGCTTTCTTT. Full variable domain (rest looked up from reference TRBV11-2 and TRBJ1-1): EAGVAQSPRYKIIEKRQSVAFWCNPISGHATLYWYQQILGQGPKLLIQFQNNGVVDDSQLPKDRFSAERLKGVDSTLKIQPAKLEDSAVYLCASSLYKENTEAFFGQGTRLTVV.

The chain uses TRBV27 and TRBJ2-1; possible D gene TRBD2, 6 bases. V lost 5 bases and J lost 6, with 11 bases in between. The length of the CDR3 is 13 residues. Germline assignment: CDR1 MNHEY and CDR2 SMNVEV (reference sequence). CDR3 amino acids: CASSQTSSNEQFF. As DNA, the CDR3 is TGTGCCAGCAGTCAGACTAGTTCCAATGAGCAGTTCTTC.

DNA for the CDR3: TGTGCCAGCAGCCTTGACCGGGAAACTGAAGCTTTCTTT. It specifies CASSLDRETEAFF. The rearrangement links TRBV5-4 to TRBJ1-1; D not resolved. V was pared by 4 bases and J by 5 bases, with 12 bases between. The V gene's germline CDR1 is SGHNT and CDR2 YYREEE (reference sequence). This CDR3 is built from 13 residues.

This chain joins TRBV6-1 and TRBJ2-7, with D hard to call. Germline V gene lookup returns CDR1 MNHNS and CDR2 SASEGT. CDR3 length: 14 amino acids. Trimming cost V 8 bases and J 2 bases, with 16 bases left between them. The CDR3 here is CASGPYGATYEQYF. DNA of the CDR3: TGTGCCAGCGGGCCCTATGGCGCGACCTACGAGCAGTACTTC.

The V and J genes are TRBV10-3 and TRBJ2-7, with D possibly called TRBD1 or TRBD2 (6 bases each). CDR3 length: 15 residues. In germline, CDR1 is ENHRY, CDR2 SYGVKD. Trimming left V 0 bases short and J 3 bases short, with 12 bases between. The CDR3 is CAISESRGVSYEQYF. The CDR3 DNA follows: TGTGCCATCAGTGAGTCTAGGGGGGTAAGCTACGAGCAGTACTTC.

For the CDR3, the DNA is TGTGCCAGCAGCTCCGTTGGGGGTGCTGGAAACACCATATATTTT. Translated, it gives CASSSVGGAGNTIYF. The V gene is TRBV7-7, the J gene TRBJ1-3, with D possibly being TRBD1 (5 bases). Trimming stripped 4 bases from V and 2 bases from J, with 12 bases between. This CDR3 region has 15 residues. Germline-derived CDR1 and CDR2 are SSHAT and FNYEAQ (reference sequence).

The chain uses TRBV7-6 and TRBJ2-7, with 11 positions matching TRBD2. This CDR3 contains 15 residues. The germline CDR1 and CDR2 sequences are SGHVS and FNYEAQ. The junction had 10 bases not matched to a gene; V was cut back by 3 bases and J by 9 bases. The CDR3, as DNA: TGTGCCAGCAGCTTGGGGACTAGCGGAGGATCTTTGCAGTACTTC. Translating gives CASSLGTSGGSLQYF.

The CDR3 DNA reads as TGTGCCAGCAGCGTAGGATTGATGAGGGAGTCGTTAGATACGCAGTATTTT. Protein sequence: CASSVGLMRESLDTQYF. This rearrangement joins TRBV9 to TRBJ2-3; a weak D match, TRBD2 (5 bases). The V and J ends lost 0 bases and 5 bases respectively, with 19 bases between them. The CDR3 runs to 17 residues. Germline V gene sequence: CDR1 SGDLS, CDR2 YYNGEE.

The chain couples TRBV27 to TRBJ2-1; D is uncertain. The V gene lost 5 bases and the J gene lost 5 bases, with 13 bases spanning the gap. CDR3 length: 14 residues. CDR1 and CDR2 from the germline V gene are MNHEY and SMNVEV (reference sequence). In DNA, the CDR3 is TGTGCCAGCAGTCGAGCAATAGGTCACAATGAGCAGTTCTTC. Translating it yields CASSRAIGHNEQFF.

This chain connects TRBV7-8 to TRBJ2-7, with 8 bases that match TRBD1. The V gene end was trimmed by 2 bases and the J gene end by 3 bases; junction bases not matched to a gene: 6. The CDR3 has 15 amino acids. Germline-derived CDR1 and CDR2 are SGHVS and FQNEAQ. This chain's CDR3 is CASSLPGTGFYEQYF. The DNA for the CDR3 is TGTGCCAGCAGCTTACCCGGGACAGGATTCTACGAGCAGTACTTC.

The chain employs TRBV19 and TRBJ2-3; D may be TRBD1 (6 bases). Trimming left V 0 bases short and J 11 bases short, with 12 bases between. The germline V gene encodes CDR1 LNHDA and CDR2 SQIVND (reference sequence). This CDR3 contains 13 residues. CDR3 in amino acids: CASSIDGGQGQYF. CDR3 in DNA: TGTGCCAGTAGTATAGATGGGGGACAAGGGCAGTATTTT.

Only one count was recorded for this clone. The chain has TRBV6-5 and TRBJ1-1; maybe TRBD1 (6 bases). The CDR3 sequence is 15 residues long. V gave up 2 bases and J gave up 5 bases, with 15 bases separating them. Germline loops: CDR1 MNHEY, CDR2 SVGAGI. CDR3 protein: CASSYRNTRGTEAFF. CDR3 sequence (DNA): TGTGCCAGCAGTTACAGGAATACCAGGGGAACTGAAGCTTTCTTT.

V gene TRBV28 combines with J gene TRBJ2-5; D remains unclear. This CDR3 contains 14 residues. Trimming cost V 3 bases and J 4 bases, with 12 bases left between them. Germline loops: CDR1 MDHEN, CDR2 SYDVKM. The CDR3 protein is CASSFPGPRETQYF. CDR3 DNA: TGTGCCAGCAGTTTTCCTGGCCCGCGAGAGACCCAGTACTTC.

This chain uses TRBV4-3 with TRBJ2-1; the match to TRBD1 covers 9 bases. The germline CDR1 and CDR2 sequences are LGHNA and YSLEER. The CDR3 loop spans 15 amino acids. Trimming took 2 bases from V and 5 from J; bases not matched to a gene: 4. CDR3 region: CASSQPGTGHNEQFF. CDR3 DNA sequence: TGCGCCAGCAGCCAACCCGGGACAGGGCACAATGAGCAGTTCTTC.

The genes are TRBV5-1 and TRBJ2-1; possibly TRBD1 for D (5 bases). Germline loops: CDR1 SGHRS, CDR2 YFSETQ. The CDR3 contains 16 residues. V lost 0 bases, J lost 5 bases, and 15 bases lay in between. The CDR3 is CASSLAQGFTDNEQFF. CDR3 bases: TGCGCCAGCAGCTTGGCCCAGGGCTTTACTGACAATGAGCAGTTCTTC.

This sequence joins TRBV9 and TRBJ1-1; TRBD1 might be the D (6 bases). CDR1 is SGDLS, CDR2 YYNGEE, per germline. V was shortened by 4 bases and J by 4 bases, with 11 bases between the two germline ends. CDR3 length: 13 residues. In DNA form, the CDR3 reads TGTGCCAGCAGCCGAGGGGGGACCACTGAAGCTTTCTTT. Its translation: CASSRGGTTEAFF.

The CDR3 sequence: CSAWDNNEQFF. The CDR3 DNA follows: TGCAGTGCTTGGGACAACAATGAGCAGTTCTTC. This chain joins TRBV20-1 and TRBJ2-1; a possible D gene is TRBD1 (6 bases). Per the germline V gene, CDR1 is DFQATT and CDR2 is SNEGSKA (reference sequence). The V and J ends lost 5 bases and 5 bases respectively, with 7 bases between them. The CDR3 is 11 residues long.

Comment on this clone: The sample has other DNA sequences that encode this CDR3 too. J is TRBJ2-7 and V is TRBV6-6; possible D gene TRBD1, 5 bases. In germline, CDR1 is MNHNY, CDR2 SVGAGI (reference sequence). The CDR3 has 13 residues. V lost 4 bases and J 3 bases, leaving 10 bases between the germline ends. The CDR3 nucleotides read TGTGCCAGCAGTTGGGGCGGATACTACGAGCAGTACTTC. It translates to CASSWGGYYEQYF.

This chain joins TRBV6-5 and TRBJ2-2; D is possibly TRBD2 (5 bases). The CDR3 sequence is 13 residues long. V was cut by 4 bases and J by 6 bases, with 9 bases left in between. Germline V gives CDR1 MNHEY, CDR2 SVGAGI. In DNA, the CDR3 is TGTGCCAGCAGTTCGGCGAGGGCCGGGGAGCTGTTTTTT. It is translated as CASSSARAGELFF.

This chain links TRBV28 with TRBJ2-3; no firm D call. This CDR3 region has 15 residues. The V end lost 3 bases, the J end lost 14 bases, and 24 bases lay between the germline ends. Germline V gene data show CDR1 as MDHEN and CDR2 as SYDVKM. CDR3 in amino acids: CASSFDLTLWRRRYF. CDR3 DNA: TGTGCCAGCAGTTTCGATCTCACCCTTTGGCGGCGCAGGTATTTT.

The CDR3 reads CASSYDRGREQFF. The CDR3 DNA reads TGTGCCAGCAGCTACGACAGGGGCAGGGAGCAGTTCTTC. The V call is TRBV5-6, the J call TRBJ2-1, with 8 bases that match TRBD1. J gave up 10 bases and V 3 bases, and 6 bases lay outside the gene matches. This CDR3 is 13 amino acids long. CDR1 SGHDT and CDR2 YYEEEE come from the germline V gene. The entire variable domain, with the rest obtained from reference TRBV5-6 and TRBJ2-1, is as follows: DAGVTQSPTHLIKTRGQQVTLRCSPKSGHDTVSWYQQALGQGPQFIFQYYEEEERQRGNFPDRFSGHQFPNYSSELNVNALLLGDSALYLCASSYDRGREQFFGPGTRLTVL.

This clone showed up just once. Additional DNA sequences in this sample encode the identical CDR3. The chain links TRBV6-6 to TRBJ2-7; D gene ambiguous. Between the trimmed V and J ends, which lost 6 bases and 2 bases, there was a span of 5 bases. This CDR3 is built from 11 residues. Germline values: CDR1 MNHNY, CDR2 SVGAGI (reference sequence). CDR3 bases: TGTGCCAGCAGCGGCACCTACGAGCAGTACTTC. Protein: CASSGTYEQYF.

The gene calls are TRBV5-4 and TRBJ2-4; perhaps TRBD2 as D (5 bases). The V end was cut by 4 bases, the J end by 8 bases, with 19 bases between. Looked up from germline, CDR1 is SGHNT and CDR2 is YYREEE (reference sequence). The CDR3 extends over 15 amino acids. Here the CDR3 reads CASSHGQEGEDIQYF. The CDR3 DNA reads as TGTGCCAGCAGCCACGGGCAAGAGGGTGAGGACATTCAGTACTTC. The full variable domain, completed using reference TRBV5-4 and TRBJ2-4, is ETGVTQSPTHLIKTRGQQVTLRCSSQSGHNTVSWYQQALGQGPQFIFQYYREEENGRGNFPPRFSGLQFPNYSSELNVNALELDDSALYLCASSHGQEGEDIQYFGAGTRLSVL.